This entry lists 11 T cell receptor beta chains sequenced from one sample in a study of T cell responses to AZD1222 COVID-19 vaccine. Libraries were prepared by immunoSEQ multiplex PCR; TCRdb keeps only in-frame clonotypes and omits some of them. This table has 200,000 or so clones, 93% appearing once. The sequencing here drew on peripheral blood, taken on day 0 of MenACWY control vaccination. These TCRs come from an adult in good health.

The chain uses TRBV24-1 and TRBJ2-1, with 11 bases identical to TRBD1. Germline V gene lookup returns CDR1 KGHDR and CDR2 SFDVKD. The CDR3 sequence is 16 residues long. Trimming cost V 4 bases and J 7 bases; bases outside gene matches: 8. CDR3 residues: CATSDSDRGRINEQFF. CDR3 nucleotide sequence: TGTGCCACCAGTGACTCGGACAGGGGGCGCATAAATGAGCAGTTCTTC.

The V call is TRBV6-1, the J call TRBJ1-2; no clear D gene. Germline CDR1 and CDR2: MNHNS and SASEGT. This CDR3 has 13 amino acids. V was shortened by 2 bases and J by 8 bases, with 12 bases between the two germline ends. The CDR3 DNA reads TGTGCCAGCAGTGAAATAGCCTTGCGAGGCTACACCTTC. Its protein is CASSEIALRGYTF.

The chain joins TRBV5-1 to TRBJ1-2; D possibly corresponds to TRBD1 (6 bases). Germline V gene data show CDR1 as SGHRS and CDR2 as YFSETQ. The CDR3 runs 14 residues. V was shortened by 0 bases and J by 7 bases, with 13 bases between the two germline ends. The CDR3 region is CASSLDPGAIGYTF. The CDR3 nucleotides read TGCGCCAGCAGCTTGGATCCGGGGGCGATTGGCTACACCTTC.

DNA of the CDR3: TGTGCCAGCAGTGAAGACAGTCCCCTCAATCAGCCCCAGCATTTT. It specifies CASSEDSPLNQPQHF. The V call is TRBV6-1, the J call TRBJ1-5, with D unresolved. Trimming removed 1 base at V and 3 bases at J, with 10 bases between. This CDR3 has 15 amino acids. Germline CDR1 and CDR2: MNHNS and SASEGT.

This clone appeared a single time. The chain uses TRBV3-1 (or the pseudogene TRBV3-2) and TRBJ1-5; D ambiguous. The germline gives CDR1 LGHDT, CDR2 YNNKEL (reference sequence). With 5 bases removed from V and 5 bases from J, the gap between germline ends came to 7 bases. The CDR3 covers 12 residues. The CDR3 loop reads CASSYIDQPQHF. Written as DNA, the CDR3 is TGTGCCAGCAGCTACATAGATCAGCCCCAGCATTTT.

The rearrangement joins TRBV7-9 to TRBJ1-2; D is perhaps TRBD1 (6 bases). V shed 4 bases and J shed 8 bases, with 17 bases lying between them. Germline V gives CDR1 SEHNR, CDR2 FQNEAQ (reference sequence). The CDR3 is 14 residues long. CDR3 sequence (DNA): TGTGCCAGCAGCTCAAGGGAGCTCAGGGGCGGCTACACCTTC. Its translation: CASSSRELRGGYTF.

The rearrangement links TRBV7-2 to TRBJ1-6; TRBD1 matches at 8 bases. Germline CDR1 and CDR2: SGHTA and FQGNSA. Germline trimming cut 6 bases from V and 9 bases from J; bases unmatched to any gene: 7. The CDR3 is 14 residues long. The DNA of the CDR3 is TGTGCCAGCAGGTTCGACAGGGGAGGTTCACCCCTCCACTTT. It yields the protein CASRFDRGGSPLHF.

The J gene is TRBJ2-7, the V gene TRBV6-5, with D perhaps TRBD1 or TRBD2 (6 bases each). Trimming took 2 bases from V and 5 from J, leaving 13 bases between them. The CDR3 consists of 14 residues. Germline V gene lookup returns CDR1 MNHEY and CDR2 SVGAGI. This chain's CDR3 is CASSYPGRGHEQYF. The CDR3 coding sequence is TGTGCCAGCAGTTACCCGGGCCGGGGGCACGAGCAGTACTTC.

V and J are TRBV2 and TRBJ1-3; the D is unclear. Germline assignment: CDR1 SNHLY and CDR2 FYNNEI. This CDR3 spans 15 amino acids. V lost 7 bases and J lost 0, with 13 bases in between. Written as DNA, the CDR3 is TGTGCCAGCAATTCTCTAGGAGGCTCTGGAAACACCATATATTTT. Amino acids: CASNSLGGSGNTIYF. Full variable domain (missing parts from reference TRBV2 and TRBJ1-3): EPEVTQTPSHQVTQMGQEVILRCVPISNHLYFYWYRQILGQKVEFLVSFYNNEISEKSEIFDDQFSVERPDGSNFTLKIRSTKLEDSAMYFCASNSLGGSGNTIYFGEGSWLTVV.

The chain combines TRBV7-2 with TRBJ1-2, with D unresolved. The CDR3 contains 12 residues. Trimming stripped 5 bases from V and 3 bases from J, with 7 bases between. CDR1 and CDR2 from the germline V gene are SGHTA and FQGNSA. CDR3 protein: CASSKDDYGYTF. CDR3 bases: TGTGCCAGCAGCAAGGATGACTATGGCTACACCTTC.

This chain uses TRBV11-2 with TRBJ1-2; D not resolved. The CDR3 is 14 amino acids. V lost 2 bases and J lost 6, with 13 bases in between. Germline V gene lookup returns CDR1 SGHAT and CDR2 FQNNGV. CDR3 region: CASSLSRGENGYTF. The CDR3 DNA sequence: TGTGCCAGCAGCTTATCTCGGGGTGAGAATGGCTACACCTTC.